This T cell receptor (beta chain) was captured by sequencing in a study of blood T cells in healthy people across ages. Points from the study as a whole: Underestimates were what the diversity estimates from one million T cells were considered to be. Researchers report that TCR beta diversity correlated strongly with naive T cell percentage.

Turning to this clonotype: The antigen is unknown.

CDR3 length: 15 amino acids. Germline lookup yields CDR1 SGHAT and CDR2 FQNNGV. Trimming took 6 bases from V and 5 from J; bases not matched to a gene: 9. A second roughly 7 to 12 cycle PCR used barcoded and J-beta primers. One entry per CDR3 protein results from TCRdb running MiXCR on the 5' RACE reads. The sample has 450,000 to 600,000 distinct CDR3 sequences; around 27% are singletons. This sample was also put to use in a study of T cells of mothers and their children. That source reports: Reverse transcription into cDNA received all extracted RNA, at roughly 1.4 ug per 15 ul. No clones detected were persistent microchimeric T cell clones.

The rearrangement links TRBV11-2 to TRBJ2-5, with 10 positions matching TRBD1. The sequenced material came from blood. The clonotype was recovered from a boy aged 2-15 years in good health. The CDR3 bases are TGTGCCAGCAGTATGACAGGGGGCCGTAGTGAGACCCAGTACTTC. Its protein product is CASSMTGGRSETQYF.